A single count supports the clone carrying this T cell receptor (beta chain). The antigen remains unidentified. A much larger clone is a single base away; this may be a read error. RNA was extracted from bulk tissue without any cell sorting. More than 3 cm separated this lung sample from the edge of the tumor. Germline V lookup: CDR1 MDHEN, CDR2 SYDVKM. The germline V and J ends were trimmed by 6 bases and 8 bases, with 19 bases remaining between them. The CDR3 has 15 residues. Three rounds of nested PCR, following a modified ARM-PCR protocol, produced the TCRbeta library. TCRdb re-analysed the multiplex PCR reads in MiXCR, keeping a single row per CDR3 protein. The sample lists 47,000 or so distinct CDR3 sequences, roughly two thirds occurring once. The data are from a study of tumor and adjacent non-tumor tissue in lung cancer. Study in general: Histology: 12 adenocarcinoma, a couple of squamous cell carcinoma, 1 small cell lung cancer. Overall study findings and caveats: Top 100 clones took a larger repertoire share in normal lung. Tumor tissue had significantly higher TCR diversity than normal lung. Higher tumor TCR diversity was associated with shorter survival.

The chain couples TRBV28 to TRBJ1-4; TRBD1 is a possible D gene (6 bases). Sequenced material: distant non-tumor lung tissue. The TCR sequence derives from a woman aged 70-85 years with non-small cell lung cancer. The CDR3 here is CASRGRQVENEKLFF. As DNA, the CDR3 is TGTGCCAGCAGAGGGAGACAGGTAGAGAACGAAAAACTGTTTTTT.